The 30 T cell receptor beta chains reported below all come from one sample, sequenced in a study of blood T cells in healthy people across ages. Together with a sample-barcoded 5' primer, a J-beta primer mix was included in a second PCR lasting 7 to 11 cycles. MiXCR, run by TCRdb on the 5' RACE reads, gives a single entry per CDR3 protein. The top ten clones hold 40% to 50% of a sample with hundreds of thousands of distinct CDR3 sequences, about 53% of them seen once. Source material: blood. The receptors were sampled from a man older than 75 in good health.

This clonotype was picked up a small number of times. The chain is built from TRBV29-1 and TRBJ2-1, with D uncertain. The CDR3 loop spans 16 amino acids. V was shortened by 2 bases and J by 0 bases, with 14 bases between the two germline ends. The germline V gene encodes CDR1 SQVTM and CDR2 ANQGSEA. CDR3 nucleotides: TGCAGCGTTGAATCGCCCGGACGAAGCTCCTACAATGAGCAGTTCTTC. This translates into CSVESPGRSSYNEQFF.

This chain connects TRBV10-3 to TRBJ2-7, with 7 bases that match TRBD2. The CDR3 loop spans 15 amino acids. J was trimmed by 5 bases and V by 0 bases; bases with no gene match: 7. The V gene's germline CDR1 is ENHRY and CDR2 SYGVKD. The CDR3 spells CAISESLAAADEQYF. DNA for the CDR3: TGTGCCATCAGTGAGTCCCTAGCGGCCGCCGACGAGCAGTACTTC.

The chain has TRBV24-1 and TRBJ2-1; D is uncertain. The CDR3 loop spans 14 amino acids. The ends were cut back, 1 base at V and 6 bases at J, with 9 bases in the middle. CDR1 and CDR2 from the germline V gene are KGHDR and SFDVKD. The CDR3 DNA reads as TGTGCCACCAGTGATTTCGGCAGGCGCAATGAGCAGTTCTTC. Its protein is CATSDFGRRNEQFF.

The gene calls are TRBV2 and TRBJ2-2; 7 bases map to TRBD1. Looked up from germline, CDR1 is SNHLY and CDR2 is FYNNEI. Trimming at V came to 8 bases and at J to 5 bases, leaving 11 bases not matched to a gene. The CDR3 has 15 amino acids. The CDR3 DNA sequence: TGTGCCAGCGCCGCCCGGGGCAGGGGGACCGGGGAGCTGTTTTTT. Encoded protein: CASAARGRGTGELFF.

With regard to this clonotype: The junction differs from germline at one of its ends, possibly a read error. This rearrangement joins TRBV10-3 to TRBJ1-2; D not resolved. The CDR3 is made up of 13 amino acids. The germline V gene encodes CDR1 ENHRY and CDR2 SYGVKD. CDR3 loop: CAIGEDSNYGYTF. CDR3 coding DNA: TGTGCCATCGGTGAGGACTCTAACTATGGCTACACCTTC.

V and J are TRBV2 and TRBJ2-3; TRBD1 matches 8 bases. The CDR3 is 13 residues long. Germline V gene sequence: CDR1 SNHLY, CDR2 FYNNEI. V lost 8 bases and J lost 4; bases outside the gene matches: 5. This chain's CDR3 is CASGGQGADTQYF. The DNA for the CDR3 is TGTGCCAGCGGCGGACAGGGTGCAGATACGCAGTATTTT.

Only one count was recorded for this clonotype. The chain uses TRBV7-9 and TRBJ2-7, with TRBD2 identical over 10 bases. CDR1 and CDR2 (germline): SEHNR, FQNEAQ (reference sequence). V trimming: 6 bases; J trimming: 3 bases; junction bases outside the gene matches: 5. This CDR3 spans 14 amino acids. The CDR3: CASRSLAGVYEQYF. The DNA of the CDR3 is TGTGCCAGCAGGTCCCTAGCGGGAGTCTACGAGCAGTACTTC.

This clonotype was observed a handful of times. J is TRBJ2-1 and V is TRBV7-2, with a tentative D call TRBD1 (6 bases). Germline CDR1 SGHTA, CDR2 FQGNSA. Trimming removed 2 bases at V and 9 bases at J, with 14 bases between. CDR3 length: 14 residues. CDR3 in DNA: TGTGCCAGCAGCTTAAAAGGGGGTCAGGCTGAGCAGTTCTTC. It encodes CASSLKGGQAEQFF. Full variable domain (outside the CDR3, taken from reference TRBV7-2 and TRBJ2-1): GAGVSQSPSNKVTEKGKDVELRCDPISGHTALYWYRQSLGQGLEFLIYFQGNSAPDKSGLPSDRFSAERTGGSVSTLTIQRTQQEDSAVYLCASSLKGGQAEQFFGPGTRLTVL.

The genes are TRBV7-9 and TRBJ2-7, with TRBD1 matching 12 bases. The better agreement between TRBJ2-5 and the DNA end casts doubt on the J call. Germline lookup yields CDR1 SEHNR and CDR2 FQNEAQ (reference sequence). The CDR3 length is 17 residues. The CDR3 nucleotides are TGTGCCAGCAGCTTAGTACCCGGGACAGGGGGCTTGGAGACCCAGTACTTC. Protein sequence: CASSLVPGTGGLETQYF.

This clonotype turned up a few times. As DNA, the CDR3 is TGTGCCAGCAGCCGTCTAACAGGGGACCAGTACTTC. It translates to CASSRLTGDQYF. The J gene is TRBJ2-7, the V gene TRBV7-9; 7 nucleotides line up with TRBD1. CDR1 and CDR2 (germline): SEHNR, FQNEAQ (reference sequence). The CDR3 is 12 residues long. J was trimmed by 10 bases and V by 5 bases; bases with no gene match: 8.

This clonotype has a handful of counts. V usage is TRBV27 and J usage is TRBJ2-7; D is ambiguous. Germline V gives CDR1 MNHEY, CDR2 SMNVEV (reference sequence). The V gene lost 5 bases and the J gene lost 2 bases, with 16 bases spanning the gap. The CDR3 runs 15 residues. The CDR3 region is CASSPRNQGTYEQYF. The CDR3 DNA is TGTGCCAGCAGTCCACGGAATCAAGGTACCTACGAGCAGTACTTC.

The rearrangement joins TRBV10-3 to TRBJ2-5; D is possibly TRBD2 (5 bases). Trimming cost V 4 bases and J 5 bases, with 26 bases left between them. Germline V gives CDR1 ENHRY, CDR2 SYGVKD. The CDR3 has 18 amino acids. The CDR3 region is CAISGRGSRVGEMETQYF. The CDR3, as DNA: TGTGCCATCAGTGGACGAGGATCACGGGTCGGGGAAATGGAGACCCAGTACTTC.

Written as DNA, the CDR3 is TGCAGCGTTGGGACAGGGAGGGAAAATTCACCCCTCCACTTT. Translating it yields CSVGTGRENSPLHF. The V and J genes are TRBV29-1 and TRBJ1-6; the match to TRBD1 covers 8 bases. The germline gives CDR1 SQVTM, CDR2 ANQGSEA. The V and J ends lost 4 bases and 7 bases, in that order; junction bases with no gene match: 6. This CDR3 comprises 14 residues.

This clonotype was found a few times. The chain uses TRBV12-3 or TRBV12-4 and TRBJ2-7; TRBD1 matches at 7 bases. This CDR3 has 14 residues. Unmatched junction bases numbered 6, after V lost 7 bases and J lost 0 bases. As DNA, the CDR3 is TGTGCCAGCATGTCTCGGGACAGCTCCTACGAGCAGTACTTC. It yields the protein CASMSRDSSYEQYF.

There are a few counts of this clonotype. The chain carries TRBV7-2 and TRBJ2-3; TRBD1 aligns across 8 bases. CDR1 SGHTA and CDR2 FQGNSA come from the germline V gene. This CDR3 has 16 amino acids. The V and J ends lost 1 base and 14 bases, in that order; junction bases with no gene match: 17. The DNA for the CDR3 is TGTGCCAGCAGCTTAGAGGACAGGGTGGTGATCAGATACGCGTATTTT. Protein sequence: CASSLEDRVVIRYAYF.

CDR3 DNA sequence: TGTGCCAGCAGCGTTCTCTCCCAGAACTATGGCTACACCTTC. It translates to CASSVLSQNYGYTF. J is TRBJ1-2 and V is TRBV9; D call uncertain. This CDR3 is built from 14 residues. Trimming took 2 bases from V and 2 from J, leaving 10 bases between them. The germline gives CDR1 SGDLS, CDR2 YYNGEE.

The V gene is TRBV5-5, the J gene TRBJ2-7; either TRBD1 or TRBD2 may supply D (6 bases each). The ends were cut back, 0 bases at V and 2 bases at J, with 12 bases in the middle. The CDR3 has 15 amino acids. Germline values: CDR1 SGHKS, CDR2 YYEKEE (reference sequence). The CDR3 nucleotides are TGTGCCAGCAGCTTGGAGGGGGGAACTACCTACGAGCAGTACTTC. Amino acid sequence: CASSLEGGTTYEQYF.

This chain connects TRBV29-1 to TRBJ1-3, with TRBD1 matching over 9 bases. CDR3 length: 13 amino acids. Trimming removed 4 bases from V and 2 bases from J; junction bases left unmatched: 0. Germline lookup yields CDR1 SQVTM and CDR2 ANQGSEA. The CDR3 nucleotides read TGCAGCGTTGGGACAGGGGCTGGAAACACCATATATTTT. Its protein is CSVGTGAGNTIYF. The complete variable domain, with remaining parts taken from reference TRBV29-1 and TRBJ1-3, reads SAVISQKPSRDICQRGTSLTIQCQVDSQVTMMFWYRQQPGQSLTLIATANQGSEATYESGFVIDKFPISRPNLTFSTLTVSNMSPEDSSIYLCSVGTGAGNTIYFGEGSWLTVV.

The genes are TRBV7-2 and TRBJ2-1, with TRBD2 identical over 8 bases. V was pared by 1 base and J by 6 bases, with 14 bases of the junction left unmatched. CDR1 is SGHTA and CDR2 is FQGNSA in the germline V gene. The CDR3 runs to 18 residues. The CDR3 here is CASSLVNSGKVGFNEQFF. In DNA form, the CDR3 reads TGTGCCAGCAGCTTAGTCAATAGCGGGAAGGTGGGCTTCAATGAGCAGTTCTTC.

V gene TRBV5-1 combines with J gene TRBJ2-3; D is ambiguous. The germline V and J ends were trimmed by 4 bases and 1 base, with 10 bases remaining between them. Germline assignment: CDR1 SGHRS and CDR2 YFSETQ. CDR3 length: 14 residues. CDR3 in DNA: TGCGCCAGCAGCCTCCCGGACCGCACAGATACGCAGTATTTT. Protein: CASSLPDRTDTQYF.

This clonotype has only a few counts. This chain uses TRBV9 with TRBJ2-3; maybe TRBD2 (5 bases). Germline assignment: CDR1 SGDLS and CDR2 YYNGEE. Trimming removed 4 bases at V and 0 bases at J, with 15 bases between. The CDR3 consists of 16 residues. As DNA, the CDR3 is TGTGCCAGCAGCCGGAGGTGGCTAGCTAGCACAGATACGCAGTATTTT. Residues: CASSRRWLASTDTQYF.

The rearrangement uses TRBV24-1 and TRBJ2-3, with 9 positions matching TRBD2. J gave up 5 bases and V 3 bases, and 8 bases lay outside the gene matches. The length of the CDR3 is 16 residues. From germline, CDR1 is KGHDR and CDR2 SFDVKD. This chain's CDR3 is CATSDASGETGDTQYF. The DNA of the CDR3 is TGTGCCACCAGTGATGCTAGCGGGGAGACGGGAGATACGCAGTATTTT.

V is TRBV20-1 and J is TRBJ2-1; D gene uncertain. The J call may be incorrect, as the DNA end agrees better with TRBJ2-7. Germline V CDR1 and CDR2: DFQATT, SNEGSKA (reference sequence). The CDR3 length is 14 residues. This CDR3 is CSARVLENYNEQYF. CDR3 nucleotide sequence: TGCAGTGCTAGAGTATTGGAGAACTACAATGAGCAGTACTTC.

The gene calls are TRBV24-1 and TRBJ2-1, with D possibly being TRBD2 (6 bases). Germline lookup yields CDR1 KGHDR and CDR2 SFDVKD. V lost 3 bases, J lost 14 bases, and 13 bases lay in between. The length of the CDR3 is 12 residues. CDR3 sequence: CATSDMTSRKFF. DNA for the CDR3: TGTGCCACCAGTGATATGACTAGTAGAAAGTTCTTC.

CDR3 amino acids: CAWSDPRRGKRNIQYF. CDR3 DNA sequence: TGTGCCTGGAGTGACCCTCGAAGAGGGAAGAGGAACATTCAGTACTTC. The V and J genes are TRBV30 and TRBJ2-4; perhaps TRBD2 as D (5 bases). Germline V gene sequence: CDR1 GTSNPN, CDR2 SVGIG (reference sequence). Trimming shortened V by 1 base and J by 7 bases, and 20 bases separated the two germline ends. The CDR3 is 16 amino acids.

This rearrangement joins TRBV11-2 to TRBJ1-6; no definite D call. CDR1 is SGHAT, CDR2 FQNNGV, per germline. Trimming stripped 5 bases from V and 8 bases from J, with 10 bases between. CDR3 size: 13 residues. In nucleotides, the CDR3 is TGTGCCAGCAGCGCAACGACTGATTCACCCCTCCACTTT. This codes for CASSATTDSPLHF. Drawing the rest from reference TRBV11-2 and TRBJ1-6, the complete variable domain is EAGVAQSPRYKIIEKRQSVAFWCNPISGHATLYWYQQILGQGPKLLIQFQNNGVVDDSQLPKDRFSAERLKGVDSTLKIQPAKLEDSAVYLCASSATTDSPLHFGNGTRLTVT.

This clonotype showed up just a few times. V gene TRBV20-1 combines with J gene TRBJ1-5; 10 bases line up with TRBD1. Germline CDR1 is DFQATT and CDR2 is SNEGSKA (reference sequence). The CDR3 is 16 amino acids. The J segment lost 0 bases and the V segment lost 5 bases, leaving 7 bases of the junction unmatched. CDR3 protein: CSAGTGAGDSNQPQHF. For the CDR3, the DNA is TGCAGTGCTGGGACAGGGGCTGGAGATAGCAATCAGCCCCAGCATTTT.

The J gene is TRBJ1-2, the V gene TRBV5-1; 8 nucleotides line up with TRBD1. The CDR3 contains 15 residues. After removal of 4 bases from V and 12 bases from J, the junction contained 17 bases not matched to a gene. In germline, CDR1 is SGHRS, CDR2 YFSETQ. In DNA form, the CDR3 reads TGCGCCAGCAGCCCCGGACAGGGCGGCGAGCTTAAAGACACCTTC. Its protein is CASSPGQGGELKDTF.

The rearrangement joins TRBV7-9 to TRBJ2-7; TRBD2 aligns across 7 bases. The CDR3 spans 15 residues. V shed 3 bases and J 2 bases; nucleotides not matched to a gene: 7. The germline CDR1 and CDR2 sequences are SEHNR and FQNEAQ (reference sequence). The CDR3, as DNA: TGTGCCAGCAGCTTGTACCTAGCGGACCCCTACGAGCAGTACTTC. Amino acids: CASSLYLADPYEQYF.

The rearrangement joins TRBV9 to TRBJ2-4; 10 bases agree with TRBD1. The J call may be incorrect, as the DNA end agrees better with TRBJ2-7. Germline CDR1 is SGDLS and CDR2 is YYNGEE. The CDR3 loop spans 14 amino acids. This chain's CDR3 is CASSTGQGFHEQYF. The CDR3 DNA follows: TGTGCCAGCTCGACGGGACAGGGGTTCCACGAGCAGTACTTC.